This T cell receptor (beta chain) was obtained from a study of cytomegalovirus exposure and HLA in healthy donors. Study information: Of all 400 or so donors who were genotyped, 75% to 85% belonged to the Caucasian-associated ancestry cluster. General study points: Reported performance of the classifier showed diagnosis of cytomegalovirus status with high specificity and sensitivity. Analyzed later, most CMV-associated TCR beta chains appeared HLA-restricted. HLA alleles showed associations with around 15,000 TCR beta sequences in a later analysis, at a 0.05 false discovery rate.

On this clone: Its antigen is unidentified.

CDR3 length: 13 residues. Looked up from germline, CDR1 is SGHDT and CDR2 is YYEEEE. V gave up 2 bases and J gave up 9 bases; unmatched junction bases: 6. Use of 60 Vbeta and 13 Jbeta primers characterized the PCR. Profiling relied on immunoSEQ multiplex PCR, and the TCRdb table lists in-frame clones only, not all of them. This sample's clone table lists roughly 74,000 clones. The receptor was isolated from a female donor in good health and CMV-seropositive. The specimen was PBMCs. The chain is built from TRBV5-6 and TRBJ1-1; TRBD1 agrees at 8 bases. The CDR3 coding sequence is TGTGCCAGCAGCTTCATCAGGGGGCGGCAAGCTTTCTTT. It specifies CASSFIRGRQAFF.